A selection of T cell receptor beta chains follows, all from one sample in a study of cytomegalovirus exposure and HLA in healthy donors. Produced via immunoSEQ multiplex PCR; TCRdb's table is partial and in-frame only. The table records roughly 150,000 clones, roughly 88% of them present only once. The sequenced material came from PBMCs. Every receptor here comes from a boy younger than 10 in good health and CMV-seronegative. The conserved cysteine and the conserved F or W are not part of the CDR3 here.

V gene: TRBV5-1
J gene: TRBJ1-1
CDR3 protein: ASRTDRVSTEAF

V gene: TRBV6-6
J gene: TRBJ2-1
CDR3 protein: ASGGTRHNEQF

V gene: TRBV5-1
J gene: TRBJ1-6
CDR3 protein: ASSLIATGLGSPLH

V gene: TRBV6-6
J gene: TRBJ2-2
CDR3 protein: ASSYPGDRAGELF

V gene: TRBV6-1
J gene: TRBJ1-6
CDR3 protein: ASSKTGSEGSPLH

V gene: TRBV5-4
J gene: TRBJ2-1
CDR3 protein: ASSPGLHNEQF

V gene: TRBV4-2
J gene: TRBJ1-2
CDR3 protein: ASSQEAWTSNYGYT

V gene: TRBV9
J gene: TRBJ2-1
CDR3 protein: ASSSRSGSSYNEQF

V gene: TRBV6-1
J gene: TRBJ1-2
CDR3 protein: ASTIARANYGYT

V gene: TRBV5-6
J gene: TRBJ2-7
CDR3 protein: ASSPGQGSAYEQY

V gene: TRBV4-3
J gene: TRBJ1-5
CDR3 protein: ASSQVFGGAGQPQH

V gene: TRBV5-1
J gene: TRBJ1-2
CDR3 protein: ASSSLGQEWYGYT

V gene: TRBV14
J gene: TRBJ1-6
CDR3 protein: ASSQDMRSPLH

V gene: TRBV10-1
J gene: TRBJ2-4
CDR3 protein: ASSGKNSFRAKNIQY

V gene: TRBV2
J gene: TRBJ2-5
CDR3 protein: ASSELLRQETQY

V gene: TRBV7-9
J gene: TRBJ1-6
CDR3 protein: ASSRGTVGYSPLH

V gene: TRBV12-5
J gene: TRBJ2-3
CDR3 protein: ASGLQGRVWDTQY

V gene: TRBV18
J gene: TRBJ1-6
CDR3 protein: ASSLQSQDSPLH

V gene: TRBV19
J gene: TRBJ2-3
CDR3 protein: ASSISAGWTTDTQY

V gene: TRBV4-3
J gene: TRBJ2-1
CDR3 protein: ASSPSPTRSNEQF

V gene: TRBV6-1
J gene: TRBJ2-1
CDR3 protein: ASNGLDSYNEQF

V gene: TRBV11-2
J gene: TRBJ2-3
CDR3 protein: ASSYVPSGVSTDTQY

V gene: TRBV4-1
J gene: TRBJ2-1
CDR3 protein: ASSQETGPNEQF

V gene: TRBV4-3
J gene: TRBJ2-4
CDR3 protein: ASSPRLGGIQY

V gene: TRBV7-2
J gene: TRBJ2-2
CDR3 protein: ASSPGAGEAGELF

V gene: TRBV28
J gene: TRBJ2-2
CDR3 protein: ASSPLTGWNTGELF

V gene: TRBV7-8
J gene: TRBJ2-1
CDR3 protein: ASSLAPHPSYNEQF

V gene: TRBV19
J gene: TRBJ1-2
CDR3 protein: ASSSTTNYGYT

V gene: TRBV2
J gene: TRBJ1-2
CDR3 protein: ASSESGTGAPRGYT

V gene: TRBV9
J gene: TRBJ2-3
CDR3 protein: ASSVGSQRGSTDTQY

V gene: TRBV7-6
J gene: TRBJ1-2
CDR3 protein: ASSLGGDYGYT

V gene: TRBV5-6
J gene: TRBJ2-6
CDR3 protein: ASSPRTGKGSGANVLT

V gene: TRBV5-1
J gene: TRBJ2-7
CDR3 protein: ASRARLAVSYEQY

V gene: TRBV7-9
J gene: TRBJ2-1
CDR3 protein: ASSPATSGGASYNEQF

V gene: TRBV11-2
J gene: TRBJ1-2
CDR3 protein: ASTPAGSYSSNYGYT

V gene: TRBV2
J gene: TRBJ1-3
CDR3 protein: ASSQSGGGNTIY

V gene: TRBV7-9
J gene: TRBJ2-2
CDR3 protein: ASSFSGINTGELF

V gene: TRBV5-3
J gene: TRBJ1-1
CDR3 protein: ARSDRDYWEMNTEAF

V gene: TRBV6-5
J gene: TRBJ1-1
CDR3 protein: ASIWGTGKNTEAF

V gene: TRBV9
J gene: TRBJ2-5
CDR3 protein: ASSASGLKRETQY

V gene: TRBV2
J gene: TRBJ1-1
CDR3 protein: ASSKGGEGGGWNTEAF

V gene: TRBV7-2
J gene: TRBJ1-1
CDR3 protein: ASSLGGDTEAF

V gene: TRBV2
J gene: TRBJ1-6
CDR3 protein: ASSHRHPTVRGGENSPLH

V gene: TRBV7-6
J gene: TRBJ2-7
CDR3 protein: ASSLVGVGGEQY

V gene: TRBV4-2
J gene: TRBJ2-7
CDR3 protein: ASSQEVAYAGGSTYEQY

V gene: TRBV29-1
J gene: TRBJ1-4
CDR3 protein: SVTGTGDEKLF

V gene: TRBV29-1
J gene: TRBJ1-2
CDR3 protein: SVDANYGYT

V gene: TRBV9
J gene: TRBJ1-1
CDR3 protein: ASSPLGQGGTEAF

V gene: TRBV5-1
J gene: TRBJ1-6
CDR3 protein: ASSLESISVSSYNSPLH

V gene: TRBV28
J gene: TRBJ1-2
CDR3 protein: ASSSGQGMDGYT

V gene: TRBV19
J gene: TRBJ1-5
CDR3 protein: ASSKTGRGSNQPQH

V gene: TRBV6-6
J gene: TRBJ2-1
CDR3 protein: ASSYGAGGRGEQF

V gene: TRBV9
J gene: TRBJ2-1
CDR3 protein: ASSVGGSNEQF

V gene: TRBV2
J gene: TRBJ1-4
CDR3 protein: ASSEKQGLTNEKLF

V gene: TRBV6-5
J gene: TRBJ1-2
CDR3 protein: ASSYKGDGYT

V gene: TRBV10-3
J gene: TRBJ1-5
CDR3 protein: AISGDFSPEAGMHQPQH

V gene: TRBV11-2
J gene: TRBJ2-3
CDR3 protein: ASSHVGASGRTDTQY